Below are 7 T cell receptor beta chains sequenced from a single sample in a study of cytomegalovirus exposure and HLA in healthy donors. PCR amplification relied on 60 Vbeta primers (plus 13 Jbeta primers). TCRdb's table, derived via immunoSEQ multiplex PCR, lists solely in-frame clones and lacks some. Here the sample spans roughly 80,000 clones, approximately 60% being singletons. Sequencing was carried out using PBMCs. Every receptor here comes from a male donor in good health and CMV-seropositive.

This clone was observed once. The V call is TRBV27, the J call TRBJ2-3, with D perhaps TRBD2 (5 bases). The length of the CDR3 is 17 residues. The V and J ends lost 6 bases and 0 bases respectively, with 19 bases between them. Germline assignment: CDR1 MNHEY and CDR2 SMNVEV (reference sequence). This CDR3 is CASRRVAVGYSTDTQYF. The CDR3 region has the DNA TGTGCCAGCAGGAGGGTTGCAGTAGGATATAGCACAGATACGCAGTATTTT.

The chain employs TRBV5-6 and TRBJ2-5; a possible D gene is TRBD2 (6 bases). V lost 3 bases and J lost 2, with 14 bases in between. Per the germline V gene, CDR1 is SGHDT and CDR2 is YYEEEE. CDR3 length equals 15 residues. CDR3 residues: CASSWGERTQETQYF. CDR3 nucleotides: TGTGCCAGCAGCTGGGGGGAAAGGACTCAAGAGACCCAGTACTTC.

The CDR3 DNA is TGTGCCAGTAGGAGGGGGCTGGACGGCAATGAGCAGTTCTTC. Amino acid sequence: CASRRGLDGNEQFF. The rearrangement joins TRBV19 to TRBJ2-1; TRBD1 agrees at 7 bases. With 6 bases clipped from V and 6 bases from J, the junction kept 8 bases outside the gene matches. This CDR3 is built from 14 residues. CDR1 and CDR2 from the germline V gene are LNHDA and SQIVND (reference sequence). The full variable domain, its missing parts supplied by reference TRBV19 and TRBJ2-1, is DGGITQSPKYLFRKEGQNVTLSCEQNLNHDAMYWYRQDPGQGLRLIYYSQIVNDFQKGDIAEGYSVSREKKESFPLTVTSAQKNPTAFYLCASRRGLDGNEQFFGPGTRLTVL.

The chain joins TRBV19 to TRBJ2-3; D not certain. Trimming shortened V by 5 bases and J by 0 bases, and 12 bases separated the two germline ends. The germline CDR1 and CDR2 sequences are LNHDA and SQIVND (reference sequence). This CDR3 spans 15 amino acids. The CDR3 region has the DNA TGTGCCAGTAGTCCAACAGTCGTTAGCACAGATACGCAGTATTTT. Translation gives CASSPTVVSTDTQYF. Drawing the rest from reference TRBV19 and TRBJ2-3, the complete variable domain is DGGITQSPKYLFRKEGQNVTLSCEQNLNHDAMYWYRQDPGQGLRLIYYSQIVNDFQKGDIAEGYSVSREKKESFPLTVTSAQKNPTAFYLCASSPTVVSTDTQYFGPGTRLTVL.

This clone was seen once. This CDR3 reads CAIRASGTAEAFF. The CDR3, as DNA: TGTGCCATCAGGGCATCCGGGACAGCAGAAGCTTTCTTT. The chain uses TRBV10-3 and TRBJ1-1, with 7 positions matching TRBD1. Germline CDR1 ENHRY, CDR2 SYGVKD. Unmatched junction bases numbered 9, after V lost 6 bases and J lost 8 bases. The CDR3 length is 13 residues.

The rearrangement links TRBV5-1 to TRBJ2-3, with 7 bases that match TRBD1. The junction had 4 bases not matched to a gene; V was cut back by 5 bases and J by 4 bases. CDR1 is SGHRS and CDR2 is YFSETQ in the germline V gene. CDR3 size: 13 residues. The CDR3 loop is CASSIGGADTQYF. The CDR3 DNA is TGCGCCAGCAGTATAGGGGGCGCAGATACGCAGTATTTT. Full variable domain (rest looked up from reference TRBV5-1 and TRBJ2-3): KAGVTQTPRYLIKTRGQQVTLSCSPISGHRSVSWYQQTPGQGLQFLFEYFSETQRNKGNFPGRFSGRQFSNSRSEMNVSTLELGDSALYLCASSIGGADTQYFGPGTRLTVL.

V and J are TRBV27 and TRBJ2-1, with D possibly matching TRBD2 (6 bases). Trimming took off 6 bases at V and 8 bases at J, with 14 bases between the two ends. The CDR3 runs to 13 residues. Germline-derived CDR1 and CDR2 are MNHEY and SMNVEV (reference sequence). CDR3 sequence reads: CASRAGGGDEQFF. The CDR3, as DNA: TGTGCCAGCAGAGCAGGAGGAGGGGATGAGCAGTTCTTC.